The rows below give T cell receptor beta chains drawn from one sample of a study of cytomegalovirus exposure and HLA in healthy donors. Assay used: immunoSEQ multiplex PCR; TCRdb lists only in-frame clones, some missing. The table shows around 250,000 clones, with 70% to 90% occurring only once. Material for sequencing was PBMCs. The receptors here all came from an older woman in good health and CMV-seropositive. CDR3s include the opening cysteine and the closing phenylalanine or tryptophan. The D gene is left open where the match is weak. Clone sizes are given selectively: once, few, many, or a class where the clone is expanded.

V gene,J gene,clone size,D gene,CDR3 protein,CDR3 DNA
TRBV7-9,TRBJ2-5,-,-,CSSAQGFETQYF,TGTTCCTCTGCTCAGGGTTTCGAGACCCAGTACTTC
TRBV7-9,TRBJ2-5,-,TRBD2,CSSSLGLAEETQYF,TGTTCCAGCAGTCTCGGACTAGCGGAAGAGACCCAGTACTTC
TRBV5-1,TRBJ2-7,-,TRBD2,CASSLRLAGYEQYF,TGCGCCAGCAGCTTGAGGCTAGCGGGGTACGAGCAGTACTTC
TRBV9,TRBJ1-4,-,-,CASSPRGGEPWEKLFF,TGTGCCAGCAGCCCTCGAGGAGGGGAACCGTGGGAAAAACTGTTTTTT
TRBV7-9,TRBJ2-1,few,-,CASSLAEPNEQFF,TGTGCCAGCAGCTTAGCGGAGCCCAATGAGCAGTTCTTC
TRBV19,TRBJ2-5,-,TRBD2,CASSILAGQETQYF,TGTGCCAGTAGTATACTAGCGGGACAAGAGACCCAGTACTTC
TRBV7-3,TRBJ2-1,once,TRBD2,CASSLIGSGRINEQFF,TGTGCCAGCAGCTTAATCGGTAGCGGGAGAATCAATGAGCAGTTCTTC
TRBV5-1,TRBJ2-6,few,-,CASSLEPVTGANVLTF,TGCGCCAGCAGCTTGGAGCCGGTAACTGGGGCCAACGTCCTGACTTTC
TRBV4-1,TRBJ2-5,few,-,CASSRIHPGLIQETQYF,TGCGCCAGCAGCCGTATCCATCCGGGACTGATCCAAGAGACCCAGTACTTC
TRBV5-4,TRBJ2-7,-,-,CASSSAGLSYEQYF,TGTGCCAGCAGCTCGGCGGGGCTCTCCTACGAGCAGTACTTC
TRBV7-8,TRBJ1-4,-,-,CASRPYRTATNEKLFF,TGTGCCAGCAGGCCCTACCGGACAGCAACTAATGAAAAACTGTTTTTT
TRBV5-1,TRBJ1-5,few,TRBD1,CASSQGQGFQPQHF,TGCGCCAGCAGCCAGGGACAGGGATTCCAGCCCCAGCATTTT
TRBV7-9,TRBJ2-2,-,-,CSSSSRGSAGELFF,TGTTCCAGCAGCTCCCGGGGATCCGCCGGGGAGCTGTTTTTT
TRBV7-9,TRBJ2-7,-,TRBD1,CASSLGDRVSYEQYF,TGTGCCAGCAGCTTAGGCGACAGGGTATCCTACGAGCAGTACTTC
TRBV7-7,TRBJ2-5,-,-,CASSFSPVGQETQYF,TGTGCTAGCAGCTTTTCCCCCGTCGGCCAAGAGACCCAGTACTTC
TRBV6-1,TRBJ2-6,few,-,CASSVIRGTGANVLTF,TGTGCCAGCAGTGTTATCAGGGGAACTGGGGCCAACGTCCTGACTTTC
TRBV27,TRBJ2-1,-,TRBD2,CASSLRGSGGLSNEQFF,TGTGCCAGCAGCTTGCGAGGCAGTGGGGGACTATCCAATGAGCAGTTCTTC
TRBV6-6,TRBJ1-5,few,-,CATTQGLNQLQHF,TGTGCCACTACTCAGGGCCTCAATCAGCTCCAGCATTTT
TRBV29-1,TRBJ1-1,few,-,CSVAAVLANTEAFF,TGCAGCGTTGCGGCGGTCCTCGCGAACACTGAAGCTTTCTTT
TRBV2,TRBJ1-5,-,TRBD1,CASRQGMDQPQHF,TGTGCCAGCAGACAGGGGATGGATCAGCCCCAGCATTTT
TRBV6-5,TRBJ1-1,-,-,CASSYSRFTEAFF,TGTGCCAGCAGTTATTCGAGGTTCACTGAAGCTTTCTTT
TRBV15,TRBJ1-4,-,-,CATKGGNDEKLFF,TGTGCCACCAAAGGAGGGAACGATGAAAAACTGTTTTTT
TRBV10-1,TRBJ2-1,-,TRBD1,CASSPGTAKYNEQFF,TGCGCCAGCAGTCCCGGGACAGCGAAATACAATGAGCAGTTCTTC
TRBV19,TRBJ1-1,-,TRBD1,CASSAQTGGNTEAFF,TGTGCCAGTTCTGCACAGACAGGGGGCAACACTGAAGCTTTCTTT
TRBV7-9,TRBJ2-1,-,TRBD2,CSSSSLRLAGDNEQFF,TGTTCCAGCAGCTCGTTAAGACTAGCGGGAGACAATGAGCAGTTCTTC
TRBV28,TRBJ2-2,few,-,CASRRSGNTGELFF,TGTGCCAGCCGACGAAGCGGAAACACCGGGGAGCTGTTTTTT
TRBV5-5,TRBJ1-1,-,-,CASSRQLNTEAFF,TGTGCCAGCAGCCGACAGCTGAACACTGAAGCTTTCTTT
TRBV5-4,TRBJ2-6,once,-,CASSWIQGIGANVLTF,TGTGCCAGCAGCTGGATACAGGGAATTGGGGCCAACGTCCTGACTTTC
TRBV9,TRBJ2-5,-,TRBD2,CASSIGLAGEQETQYF,TGTGCCAGCAGCATAGGACTAGCGGGAGAACAAGAGACCCAGTACTTC
TRBV28,TRBJ2-7,-,TRBD2,CASTPGGSVYEQYF,TGTGCCAGCACGCCGGGCGGGAGTGTATACGAGCAGTACTTC
TRBV18,TRBJ2-1,-,-,CASSPFYEQFF,TGTGCCAGCTCACCATTCTACGAGCAGTTCTTC
TRBV5-1,TRBJ2-1,-,-,CASSLGTPYNEQFF,TGCGCCAGCAGCTTGGGTACTCCCTACAATGAGCAGTTCTTC
TRBV7-6,TRBJ2-3,-,TRBD2,CASSPLSGGGLTDTQYF,TGTGCCAGCAGCCCACTATCTGGCGGGGGACTCACAGATACGCAGTATTTT
TRBV30,TRBJ1-2,-,-,CAWSRDRPYGYTF,TGTGCCTGGAGTCGCGACAGGCCCTATGGCTACACCTTC
TRBV5-1,TRBJ2-5,-,TRBD2,CASSRLAGVETQYF,TGCGCCAGCAGTCGCTTAGCGGGAGTAGAGACCCAGTACTTC
TRBV25-1,TRBJ2-7,once,-,CASSPEEGHFYEQYF,TGTGCCAGCAGCCCCGAGGAAGGACACTTCTACGAGCAGTACTTC
TRBV10-3,TRBJ2-5,-,-,CAISEYRVQETQYF,TGTGCCATCAGTGAATACAGGGTCCAAGAGACCCAGTACTTC
TRBV5-1,TRBJ1-6,-,-,CASRGDTHNSPLHF,TGCGCCAGCAGAGGGGACACTCATAATTCACCCCTCCACTTT
TRBV7-9,TRBJ1-2,-,-,CASSLEGGLNYGYTF,TGTGCCAGCAGCTTAGAAGGCGGATTAAACTATGGCTACACCTTC